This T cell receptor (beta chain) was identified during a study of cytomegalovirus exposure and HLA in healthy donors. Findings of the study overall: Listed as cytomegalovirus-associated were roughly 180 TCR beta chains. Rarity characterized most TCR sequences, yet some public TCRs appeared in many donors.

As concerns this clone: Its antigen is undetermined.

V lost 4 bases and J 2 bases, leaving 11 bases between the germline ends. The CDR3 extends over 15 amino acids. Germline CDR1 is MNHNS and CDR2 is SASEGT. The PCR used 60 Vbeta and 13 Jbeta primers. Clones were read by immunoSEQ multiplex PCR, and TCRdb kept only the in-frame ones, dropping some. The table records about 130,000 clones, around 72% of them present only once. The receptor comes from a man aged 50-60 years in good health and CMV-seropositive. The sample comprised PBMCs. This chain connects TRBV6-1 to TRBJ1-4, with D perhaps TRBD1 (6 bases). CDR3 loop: CASSGQVGTNEKLFF. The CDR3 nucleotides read TGTGCCAGCAGTGGACAGGTCGGGACTAATGAAAAACTGTTTTTT.